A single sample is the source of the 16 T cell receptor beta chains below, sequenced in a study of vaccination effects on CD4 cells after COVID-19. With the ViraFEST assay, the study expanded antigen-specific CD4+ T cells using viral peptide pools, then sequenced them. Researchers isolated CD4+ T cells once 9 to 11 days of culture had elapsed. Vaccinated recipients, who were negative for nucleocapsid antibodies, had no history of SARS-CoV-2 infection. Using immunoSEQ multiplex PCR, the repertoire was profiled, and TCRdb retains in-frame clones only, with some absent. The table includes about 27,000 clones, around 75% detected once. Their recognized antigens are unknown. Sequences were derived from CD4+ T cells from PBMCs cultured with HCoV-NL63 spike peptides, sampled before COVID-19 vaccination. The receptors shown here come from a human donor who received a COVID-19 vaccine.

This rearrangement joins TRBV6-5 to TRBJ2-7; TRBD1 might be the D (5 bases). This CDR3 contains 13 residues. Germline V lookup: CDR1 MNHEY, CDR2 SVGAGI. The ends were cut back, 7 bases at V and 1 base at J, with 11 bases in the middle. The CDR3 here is CASILTESYEQYF. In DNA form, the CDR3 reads TGTGCCAGCATTCTGACAGAATCCTACGAGCAGTACTTC.

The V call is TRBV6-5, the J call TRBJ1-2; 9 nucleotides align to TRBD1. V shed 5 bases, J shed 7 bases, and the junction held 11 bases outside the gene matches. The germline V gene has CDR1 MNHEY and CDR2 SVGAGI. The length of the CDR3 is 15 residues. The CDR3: CASSSQDRGRFGYTF. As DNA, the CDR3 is TGTGCCAGCAGTAGTCAGGACAGGGGACGTTTTGGCTACACCTTC.

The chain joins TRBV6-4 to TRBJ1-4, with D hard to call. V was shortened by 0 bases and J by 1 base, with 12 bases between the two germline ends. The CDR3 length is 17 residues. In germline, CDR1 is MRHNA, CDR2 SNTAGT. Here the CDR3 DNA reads TGTGCCAGCAGTGACTCGTACGTAGCAGTAACTAATGAAAAACTGTTTTTT. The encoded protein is CASSDSYVAVTNEKLFF.

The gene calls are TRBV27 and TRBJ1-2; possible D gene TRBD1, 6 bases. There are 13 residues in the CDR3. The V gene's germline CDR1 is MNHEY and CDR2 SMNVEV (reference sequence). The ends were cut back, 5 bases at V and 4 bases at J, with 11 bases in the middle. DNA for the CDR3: TGTGCCAGCAGTCCAGGGGTGGGCTATGGCTACACCTTC. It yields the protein CASSPGVGYGYTF.

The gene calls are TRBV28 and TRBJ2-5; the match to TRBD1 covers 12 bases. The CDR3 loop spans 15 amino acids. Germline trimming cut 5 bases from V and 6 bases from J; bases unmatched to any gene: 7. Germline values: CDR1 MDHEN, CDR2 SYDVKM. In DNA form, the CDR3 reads TGTGCCAGCAGTCCAGGGGACAGGGGGCTAAAGACCCAGTACTTC. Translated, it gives CASSPGDRGLKTQYF.

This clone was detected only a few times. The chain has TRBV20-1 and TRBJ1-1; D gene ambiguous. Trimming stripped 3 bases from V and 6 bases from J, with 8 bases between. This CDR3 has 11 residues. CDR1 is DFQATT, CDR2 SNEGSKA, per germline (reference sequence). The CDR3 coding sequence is TGCAGTGCTAGTTCCGTCCCTGAAGCTTTCTTT. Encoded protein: CSASSVPEAFF.

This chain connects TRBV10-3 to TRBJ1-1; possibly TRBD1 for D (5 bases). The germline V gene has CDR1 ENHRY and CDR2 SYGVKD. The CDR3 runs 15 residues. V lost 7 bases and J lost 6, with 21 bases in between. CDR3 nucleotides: TGTGCCATCACCAACGTATTCGGGGCTGGCGCTGAAGCTTTCTTT. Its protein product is CAITNVFGAGAEAFF.

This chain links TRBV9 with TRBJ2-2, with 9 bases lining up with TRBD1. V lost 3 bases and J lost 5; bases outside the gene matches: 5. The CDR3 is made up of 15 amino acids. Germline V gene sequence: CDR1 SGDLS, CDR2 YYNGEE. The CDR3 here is CASSATGGRTGELFF. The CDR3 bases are TGTGCCAGCAGCGCCACAGGGGGCCGAACCGGGGAGCTGTTTTTT. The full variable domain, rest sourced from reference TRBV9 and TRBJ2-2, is DSGVTQTPKHLITATGQRVTLRCSPRSGDLSVYWYQQSLDQGLQFLIQYYNGEERAKGNILERFSAQQFPDLHSELNLSSLELGDSALYFCASSATGGRTGELFFGEGSRLTVL.

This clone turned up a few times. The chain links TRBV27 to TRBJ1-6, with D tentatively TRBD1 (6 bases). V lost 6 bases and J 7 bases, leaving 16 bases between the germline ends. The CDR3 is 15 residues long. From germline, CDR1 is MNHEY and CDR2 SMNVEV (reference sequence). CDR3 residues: CASRKSRGGNSPLHF. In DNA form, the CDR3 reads TGTGCCAGCAGGAAATCACGAGGGGGGAATTCACCCCTCCACTTT.

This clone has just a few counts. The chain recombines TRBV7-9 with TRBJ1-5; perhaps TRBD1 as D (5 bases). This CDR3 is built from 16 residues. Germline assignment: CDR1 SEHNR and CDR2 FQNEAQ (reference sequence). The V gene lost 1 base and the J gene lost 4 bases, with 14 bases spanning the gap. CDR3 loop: CASSLVAGGVNQPQHF. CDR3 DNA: TGTGCCAGCAGCTTAGTGGCAGGAGGGGTTAATCAGCCCCAGCATTTT.

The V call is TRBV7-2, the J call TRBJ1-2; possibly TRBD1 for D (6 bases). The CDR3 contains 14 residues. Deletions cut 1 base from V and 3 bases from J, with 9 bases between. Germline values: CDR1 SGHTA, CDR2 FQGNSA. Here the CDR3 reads CASSLETGHYGYTF. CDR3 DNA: TGTGCCAGCAGCTTAGAAACAGGGCACTATGGCTACACCTTC.

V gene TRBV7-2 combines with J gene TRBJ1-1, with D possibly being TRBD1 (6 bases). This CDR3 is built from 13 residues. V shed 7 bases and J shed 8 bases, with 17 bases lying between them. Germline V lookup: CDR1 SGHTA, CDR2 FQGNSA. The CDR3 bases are TGTGCCAGCAACTTTGGGGGGGCCAAAGAAGCTTTCTTT. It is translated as CASNFGGAKEAFF.

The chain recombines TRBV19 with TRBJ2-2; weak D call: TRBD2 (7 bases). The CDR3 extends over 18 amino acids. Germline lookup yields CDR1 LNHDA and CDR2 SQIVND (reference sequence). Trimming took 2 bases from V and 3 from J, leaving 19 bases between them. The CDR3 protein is CASSIRALRGAYTGELFF. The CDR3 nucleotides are TGTGCCAGTAGTATAAGGGCTTTACGGGGGGCGTACACCGGGGAGCTGTTTTTT.

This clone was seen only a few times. CDR3 amino acids: CASSGGVFNTEAFF. The CDR3 bases are TGTGCCAGCAGCGGAGGAGTGTTCAACACTGAAGCTTTCTTT. This rearrangement joins TRBV11-2 to TRBJ1-1; D unresolved. This CDR3 has 14 residues. Trimming pared 5 bases from V and 2 bases from J, leaving 12 bases between. Germline loops: CDR1 SGHAT, CDR2 FQNNGV.

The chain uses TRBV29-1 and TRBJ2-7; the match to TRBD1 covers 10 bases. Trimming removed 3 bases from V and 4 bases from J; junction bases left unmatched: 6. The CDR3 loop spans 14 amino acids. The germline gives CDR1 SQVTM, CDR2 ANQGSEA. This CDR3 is CSVEGGQGIYEQYF. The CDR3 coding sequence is TGCAGCGTTGAGGGGGGACAGGGGATTTACGAGCAGTACTTC.

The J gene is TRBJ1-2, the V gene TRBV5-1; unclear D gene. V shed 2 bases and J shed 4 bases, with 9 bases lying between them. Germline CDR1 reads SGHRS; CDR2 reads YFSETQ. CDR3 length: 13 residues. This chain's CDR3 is CASSLEQIYGYTF. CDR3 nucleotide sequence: TGCGCCAGCAGCTTAGAACAGATCTATGGCTACACCTTC.